The 21 T cell receptor beta chains listed next were all sequenced from one sample in a study of T cell changes during pregnancy in multiple sclerosis. Profiled with immunoSEQ multiplex PCR; TCRdb holds only in-frame clones, not every one. The sample records 88,000 or so clones, about 92% being singletons. The sequences come from peripheral blood, collected before pregnancy. The receptors come from a female donor with multiple sclerosis, enrolled in a pregnancy study.

The genes are TRBV20-1 and TRBJ2-5; D is ambiguous. The CDR3 has 11 amino acids. Germline V gene data show CDR1 as DFQATT and CDR2 as SNEGSKA (reference sequence). Trimming pared 0 bases from V and 5 bases from J, leaving 4 bases between. The CDR3 DNA is TGCAGTGCTAGAGATGCGGAGACCCAGTACTTC. Its translation is CSARDAETQYF.

The chain uses TRBV7-9 and TRBJ1-1; D might be TRBD1 (5 bases). There are 13 residues in the CDR3. The germline gives CDR1 SEHNR, CDR2 FQNEAQ (reference sequence). The V end was cut by 1 base, the J end by 4 bases, with 7 bases between. The CDR3 nucleotides read TGTGCCAGCAGCTTAGGGGGGGTCACTGAAGCTTTCTTT. As protein: CASSLGGVTEAFF.

The chain joins TRBV28 to TRBJ1-5; 9 nucleotides agree with TRBD1. The CDR3 sequence is 15 residues long. Trimming cost V 6 bases and J 7 bases; bases outside gene matches: 10. Germline V lookup: CDR1 MDHEN, CDR2 SYDVKM. CDR3 nucleotide sequence: TGTGCCAGCAGAGCCTATACAGGGGGCGAACAGCCCCAGCATTTT. Translated, it gives CASRAYTGGEQPQHF.

The V call is TRBV7-9, the J call TRBJ1-2; D is unclear. Germline V gives CDR1 SEHNR, CDR2 FQNEAQ (reference sequence). CDR3 size: 14 residues. The V end was cut by 1 base, the J end by 4 bases, with 10 bases between. The CDR3 nucleotides are TGTGCCAGCAGCTTAGGATCAGGATTCTATGGCTACACCTTC. This codes for CASSLGSGFYGYTF. The full variable domain, rest sourced from reference TRBV7-9 and TRBJ1-2, is DTGVSQNPRHKITKRGQNVTFRCDPISEHNRLYWYRQTLGQGPEFLTYFQNEAQLEKSRLLSDRFSAERPKGSFSTLEIQRTEQGDSAMYLCASSLGSGFYGYTFGSGTRLTVV.

V gene TRBV9 combines with J gene TRBJ2-3, with 13 bases fitting TRBD2. Germline V lookup: CDR1 SGDLS, CDR2 YYNGEE. The V segment lost 4 bases and the J segment 5 bases; nucleotides outside the gene matches: 19. The CDR3 is made up of 20 amino acids. The CDR3 nucleotides read TGTGCCAGCAGCCCTCAAGCCTCCAGACTAGCGGGAGGAGGAAAAGATACGCAGTATTTT. Its protein is CASSPQASRLAGGGKDTQYF.

The chain couples TRBV9 to TRBJ2-1; TRBD2 agrees at 10 bases. Germline V lookup: CDR1 SGDLS, CDR2 YYNGEE. Germline trimming cut 4 bases from V and 5 bases from J; bases unmatched to any gene: 12. The CDR3 is 17 residues long. The CDR3 sequence: CASSPSLASGSHNEQFF. The CDR3 nucleotides read TGTGCCAGCAGCCCTAGCTTAGCTAGCGGGAGTCACAATGAGCAGTTCTTC.

This chain connects TRBV7-2 to TRBJ2-7; maybe TRBD2 (6 bases). Germline lookup yields CDR1 SGHTA and CDR2 FQGNSA. Trimming cost V 5 bases and J 4 bases, with 15 bases left between them. This CDR3 contains 14 residues. This chain's CDR3 is CASSRQAGFYEQYF. In DNA, the CDR3 is TGTGCCAGCAGCCGGCAGGCGGGATTTTACGAGCAGTACTTC.

On this clone itself: At one boundary the junction diverges from the germline segment, which might be a read error. This rearrangement joins TRBV7-7 to TRBJ2-3; D perhaps matches TRBD1 (5 bases). Germline V gene sequence: CDR1 SSHAT, CDR2 FNYEAQ (reference sequence). The CDR3 totals 15 residues. CDR3 bases: TGTGCTAGCAGCTTAAGGGGCAGCAAGGAGGATACGCAGTATTTT. It encodes CASSLRGSKEDTQYF.

The chain employs TRBV4-1 and TRBJ2-6; 8 nucleotides match TRBD2. Trimming removed 0 bases from V and 4 bases from J; junction bases left unmatched: 5. This CDR3 has 17 amino acids. CDR1 is MGHRA and CDR2 is YSYEKL in the germline V gene. The CDR3 DNA follows: TGCGCCAGCAGCCAAGAGGGGACTAGAGCCGGGGCCAACGTCCTGACTTTC. Protein product: CASSQEGTRAGANVLTF.

This clone was seen only a few times. The chain couples TRBV6-5 to TRBJ1-5; 8 bases are a match to TRBD1. The junction had 7 bases not matched to a gene; V was cut back by 6 bases and J by 6 bases. This CDR3 contains 14 residues. Germline CDR1 reads MNHEY; CDR2 reads SVGAGI. The CDR3 nucleotides are TGTGCCAGCAGAAGGACAGGGAACGGTCAGCCCCAGCATTTT. This translates into CASRRTGNGQPQHF.

This chain joins TRBV25-1 and TRBJ1-1; D is unresolved. CDR3 length: 13 residues. CDR1 is MGHDK, CDR2 SYGVNS, per germline. V was shortened by 2 bases and J by 7 bases, with 11 bases between the two germline ends. The CDR3 region has the DNA TGTGCCAGCAGTGAACCTCACAGAAATGAAGCTTTCTTT. As protein: CASSEPHRNEAFF.

The chain recombines TRBV20-1 with TRBJ2-5, with D perhaps TRBD2 (6 bases). Germline CDR1 is DFQATT and CDR2 is SNEGSKA (reference sequence). CDR3 length: 10 residues. CDR3 bases: TGCTCGGGACTTTTTGAGACCCAGTACTTC. Protein: CSGLFETQYF.

This rearrangement joins TRBV5-6 to TRBJ1-1, with D uncertain. V was pared by 1 base and J by 3 bases, with 10 bases between. The CDR3 totals 14 residues. Per the germline V gene, CDR1 is SGHDT and CDR2 is YYEEEE. Here the CDR3 DNA reads TGTGCCAGCAGCTTGAGGCAGGTCTACACTGAAGCTTTCTTT. Amino acids: CASSLRQVYTEAFF.

The chain joins TRBV5-4 to TRBJ2-6, with D perhaps TRBD1 (6 bases). The V gene's germline CDR1 is SGHNT and CDR2 YYREEE (reference sequence). The length of the CDR3 is 17 residues. Trimming removed 1 base from V and 0 bases from J, with 11 bases in between. The CDR3 loop is CASSLTQGLSGANVLTF. The CDR3 DNA follows: TGTGCCAGCAGCTTGACCCAGGGGCTCTCTGGGGCCAACGTCCTGACTTTC.

The chain links TRBV6-1 to TRBJ1-4; D ambiguous. Germline CDR1 is MNHNS and CDR2 is SASEGT. The CDR3 loop spans 17 amino acids. V lost 0 bases and J lost 7, with 18 bases in between. CDR3 sequence reads: CASSEARSRPGGEKLFF. CDR3 DNA sequence: TGTGCCAGCAGTGAAGCGCGTAGCAGACCCGGAGGTGAAAAACTGTTTTTT.

This chain links TRBV9 with TRBJ2-6; D call uncertain. CDR3 size: 16 residues. In germline, CDR1 is SGDLS, CDR2 YYNGEE. Deletions cut 1 base from V and 0 bases from J, with 8 bases between. CDR3 sequence reads: CASSVTATSGANVLTF. The DNA for the CDR3 is TGTGCCAGCAGCGTAACAGCTACCTCTGGGGCCAACGTCCTGACTTTC.

The J gene is TRBJ1-5, the V gene TRBV7-8; D ambiguous. This CDR3 comprises 16 residues. Germline V gene data show CDR1 as SGHVS and CDR2 as FQNEAQ. With 5 bases removed from V and 2 bases from J, the gap between germline ends came to 16 bases. The CDR3 DNA follows: TGTGCCAGCAGCGCGGCAATAGGTAGTCGCAATCAGCCCCAGCATTTT. Translated: CASSAAIGSRNQPQHF. Using reference TRBV7-8 and TRBJ1-5 for the parts outside the CDR3, the full variable domain is GAGVSQSPRYKVAKRGQDVALRCDPISGHVSLFWYQQALGQGPEFLTYFQNEAQLDKSGLPSDRFFAERPEGSVSTLKIQRTQQEDSAVYLCASSAAIGSRNQPQHFGDGTRLSIL.

This sequence joins TRBV7-2 and TRBJ2-7; weak D call: TRBD2 (5 bases). V was shortened by 1 base and J by 4 bases, with 14 bases between the two germline ends. Germline CDR1 and CDR2: SGHTA and FQGNSA. The CDR3 spans 15 residues. The CDR3, as DNA: TGTGCCAGCAGCTTAGAACCGGGGATAAAGTACGAGCAGTACTTC. Amino acids: CASSLEPGIKYEQYF.

The V call is TRBV2, the J call TRBJ2-7; 7 positions agree with TRBD1. Unmatched junction bases numbered 10, after V lost 5 bases and J lost 3 bases. Germline CDR1 and CDR2: SNHLY and FYNNEI. The CDR3 is 15 amino acids. CDR3: CASSSGAGGFYEQYF. As DNA, the CDR3 is TGTGCCAGCAGTTCCGGAGCAGGGGGTTTCTACGAGCAGTACTTC.

The chain recombines TRBV5-6 with TRBJ1-6; 7 bases line up with TRBD1. The CDR3 length is 15 residues. Trimming at V came to 0 bases and at J to 9 bases, leaving 6 bases not matched to a gene. Germline V gene data show CDR1 as SGHDT and CDR2 as YYEEEE. CDR3 in DNA: TGTGCCAGCAGCTTGGGGCCGCCAGGGGGTTCACCCCTCCACTTT. Amino acids: CASSLGPPGGSPLHF.

The chain has TRBV11-2 and TRBJ1-4; D remains unclear. The CDR3 covers 14 residues. Germline assignment: CDR1 SGHAT and CDR2 FQNNGV. V was clipped by 5 bases and J by 2 bases, with 9 bases between them. The chain's CDR3 is CASSPGWTNEKLFF. DNA for the CDR3: TGTGCCAGCAGCCCGGGATGGACTAATGAAAAACTGTTTTTT. Based on the CDR3 plus reference TRBV11-2 and TRBJ1-4, the full variable domain is EAGVAQSPRYKIIEKRQSVAFWCNPISGHATLYWYQQILGQGPKLLIQFQNNGVVDDSQLPKDRFSAERLKGVDSTLKIQPAKLEDSAVYLCASSPGWTNEKLFFGSGTQLSVL.